One and the same sample provided the 11 T cell receptor beta chains below, sequenced in a study of vaccination and CD4 T cells after COVID-19. Oncomine TCR Beta short-read sequencing was applied to DNA from cultured CD4+ T cells. TCRdb used MiXCR to reprocess the PCR reads, holding one entry per CDR3 protein. In the table there are thousands of distinct CDR3 sequences, about 48% of which are singletons. As to treatment: approximately 9-day PBMC culture with coronavirus spike peptide pools or control peptides (ViraFEST assay). Antigen specificity for these receptors is unknown. Sequencing used CD4+ T cells from blood, cultured in vitro. These receptor sequences come from a human donor who had recovered from COVID-19.

This clonotype was observed a few times. The gene calls are TRBV10-1 and TRBJ2-1; perhaps TRBD2 as D (5 bases). The CDR3 sequence is 14 residues long. Germline loops: CDR1 WNHNN, CDR2 SYGVQD (reference sequence). The V end was cut by 6 bases, the J end by 13 bases, with 22 bases between. The CDR3: CASSVSLAPTVQFF. CDR3 nucleotide sequence: TGCGCCAGCAGCGTTAGCTTAGCGCCGACGGTACAGTTCTTC.

This clonotype rates as large. The junction and the germline gene differ at one end; a read error may be behind it. This chain joins TRBV7-2 and TRBJ1-2; 7 nucleotides line up with TRBD1. The CDR3 length is 13 residues. Germline values: CDR1 SGHTA, CDR2 FQGNSA. In nucleotides, the CDR3 is TGTGCCAGCAGCTTACGGGGACAGCACGTCAGCTTCTTC. Its protein is CASSLRGQHVSFF.

The J gene is TRBJ2-3, the V gene TRBV24-1; 8 bases are shared with TRBD2. Germline assignment: CDR1 KGHDR and CDR2 SFDVKD. J was trimmed by 8 bases and V by 4 bases; bases with no gene match: 13. The CDR3 contains 16 residues. CDR3 amino acids: CATSDPGTRRSGTQYF. The CDR3 nucleotides read TGTGCCACCAGTGACCCAGGGACTAGGAGGAGTGGTACGCAGTATTTT.

This clonotype was observed a few times. The chain is built from TRBV28 and TRBJ1-1, with D possibly TRBD1 on 5 matching bases. CDR3 length: 13 amino acids. Germline CDR1 MDHEN, CDR2 SYDVKM. Trimming shortened V by 6 bases and J by 2 bases, and 10 bases separated the two germline ends. The CDR3: CASRTTVNTEAFF. Here the CDR3 DNA reads TGTGCCAGCAGAACGACAGTAAACACTGAAGCTTTCTTT.

The table lists this clonotype with a few counts. The chain couples TRBV29-1 to TRBJ1-1, with TRBD1 matching 7 bases. Per the germline V gene, CDR1 is SQVTM and CDR2 is ANQGSEA. With 7 bases clipped from V and 1 base from J, the junction kept 12 bases outside the gene matches. The CDR3 consists of 15 residues. The CDR3 loop reads CSGAGGRGENTEAFF. CDR3 sequence (DNA): TGCAGCGGGGCAGGGGGGCGAGGAGAGAACACTGAAGCTTTCTTT.

This clonotype was recorded once. The chain links TRBV28 to TRBJ1-6; the D is unclear. The germline V and J ends were trimmed by 3 bases and 4 bases, with 7 bases remaining between them. Germline V gene sequence: CDR1 MDHEN, CDR2 SYDVKM. The CDR3 is 14 amino acids. Here the CDR3 reads CASSLGYYNSPLHF. The CDR3 region has the DNA TGTGCCAGCAGTTTGGGCTATTATAATTCACCCCTCCACTTT.

This chain uses TRBV10-3 with TRBJ1-5, with D hard to call. This CDR3 comprises 13 residues. V was cut by 4 bases and J by 5 bases, with 9 bases left in between. Germline CDR1 ENHRY, CDR2 SYGVKD. The CDR3 DNA sequence: TGTGCCATCAGTGGGGGTTGGGATCAGCCCCAGCATTTT. Translation gives CAISGGWDQPQHF.

This clonotype ranks as medium-sized. This rearrangement joins TRBV5-1 to TRBJ2-5; 8 bases fit TRBD1. The CDR3 is 14 amino acids. The junction had 6 bases not matched to a gene; V was cut back by 4 bases and J by 4 bases. CDR1 SGHRS and CDR2 YFSETQ come from the germline V gene. The CDR3 bases are TGCGCCAGCAGCGAACAGGGGGTGATAGAGACCCAGTACTTC. It codes for CASSEQGVIETQYF.

V is TRBV7-2 and J is TRBJ2-5; possible D gene TRBD2, 6 bases. The CDR3 is 13 residues long. V shed 3 bases and J shed 4 bases, with 9 bases lying between them. CDR1 is SGHTA and CDR2 is FQGNSA in the germline V gene. CDR3 DNA sequence: TGTGCCAGCAGCTTGGCCGGGGGAGAGACCCAGTACTTC. Its protein product is CASSLAGGETQYF.

The gene calls are TRBV15 and TRBJ2-7; 10 bases are shared with TRBD1. CDR1 LNHNV and CDR2 YYDKDF come from the germline V gene (reference sequence). The CDR3 runs to 16 residues. V lost 3 bases to trimming and J lost 2 bases; unmatched junction nucleotides: 7. The DNA of the CDR3 is TGTGCCACCAGCAGGACCGGGACAGGGGTAACCTACGAGCAGTACTTC. Amino acid sequence: CATSRTGTGVTYEQYF.

Only a few counts were recorded for this clonotype. The rearrangement links TRBV7-6 to TRBJ1-5, with D possibly TRBD1 on 5 matching bases. The germline gives CDR1 SGHVS, CDR2 FNYEAQ. The CDR3 totals 17 residues. With 5 bases removed from V and 2 bases from J, the gap between germline ends came to 19 bases. The CDR3 DNA follows: TGTGCCAGCAGCCCCTCCCCCGGGACCAGGGGCAATCAGCCCCAGCATTTT. Its translation: CASSPSPGTRGNQPQHF.